This passage covers 13 T cell receptor beta chains from one sample sequenced in a study of pediatric ulcerative colitis. TCRdb's copy holds only in-frame clones and misses some; the assay was immunoSEQ multiplex PCR. The repertoire holds 11,000 to 15,000 clones, with about nine tenths as singletons. Sequencing was performed on blood. These receptor sequences come from a boy younger than 18 with moderate ulcerative colitis.

In this sample, this clone turned up a few times. This chain connects TRBV16 to TRBJ2-7; D is unresolved. The V gene lost 1 base and the J gene lost 0 bases, with 4 bases spanning the gap. Germline V CDR1 and CDR2: KGHSY, FQNENV. The CDR3 has 13 amino acids. Here the CDR3 reads CASSQLVSYEQYF. CDR3 DNA: TGTGCCAGCAGCCAATTGGTCTCCTACGAGCAGTACTTC.

The chain recombines TRBV4-3 with TRBJ2-1; 7 nucleotides match TRBD1. Germline CDR1 is LGHNA and CDR2 is YSLEER. With 3 bases clipped from V and 7 bases from J, the junction kept 6 bases outside the gene matches. The CDR3 sequence is 14 residues long. The CDR3 DNA is TGCGCCAGCAGCCAGGTTGGGACAGATAATGAGCAGTTCTTC. It yields the protein CASSQVGTDNEQFF.

This clone was picked up a small number of times. The chain links TRBV9 to TRBJ1-4, with unresolved D. Trimming cost V 2 bases and J 3 bases, with 8 bases left between them. CDR3 length: 14 residues. From germline, CDR1 is SGDLS and CDR2 YYNGEE. This chain's CDR3 is CASSVPGPNEKLFF. CDR3 bases: TGTGCCAGCAGCGTTCCGGGCCCTAATGAAAAACTGTTTTTT. The complete variable domain, with remaining parts taken from reference TRBV9 and TRBJ1-4, reads DSGVTQTPKHLITATGQRVTLRCSPRSGDLSVYWYQQSLDQGLQFLIQYYNGEERAKGNILERFSAQQFPDLHSELNLSSLELGDSALYFCASSVPGPNEKLFFGSGTQLSVL.

The V call is TRBV28, the J call TRBJ1-6; D gene ambiguous. Per the germline V gene, CDR1 is MDHEN and CDR2 is SYDVKM. The germline V and J ends were trimmed by 5 bases and 14 bases, with 13 bases remaining between them. The CDR3 covers 12 residues. For the CDR3, the DNA is TGTGCCAGCAGTGGCGCTGGTAGGGCCCTCCACTTT. This sequence encodes CASSGAGRALHF.

The rearrangement joins TRBV28 to TRBJ2-5; 10 nucleotides line up with TRBD1. The CDR3 covers 15 residues. The V and J ends lost 4 bases and 1 base, in that order; junction bases with no gene match: 3. Germline lookup yields CDR1 MDHEN and CDR2 SYDVKM. The CDR3, as DNA: TGTGCCAGCAGTTCCTGGGACAGGGGCCAAGAGACCCAGTACTTC. This codes for CASSSWDRGQETQYF.

The chain employs TRBV6-5 and TRBJ2-6, with a tentative D call TRBD1 (6 bases). From germline, CDR1 is MNHEY and CDR2 SVGAGI. Trimming shortened V by 6 bases and J by 0 bases, and 9 bases separated the two germline ends. This CDR3 is built from 15 residues. CDR3 sequence (DNA): TGTGCCAGCAGCTTGACAGGCTCTGGGGCCAACGTCCTGACTTTC. Translating gives CASSLTGSGANVLTF.

The chain couples TRBV6-6 to TRBJ2-7; no clear D. The CDR3 has 11 residues. Germline V gene data show CDR1 as MNHNY and CDR2 as SVGAGI (reference sequence). Between the trimmed V and J ends, which lost 8 bases and 3 bases, there was a span of 8 bases. Written as DNA, the CDR3 is TGTGCCAGCGGACGTGACTACGAGCAGTACTTC. It is translated as CASGRDYEQYF.

J is TRBJ2-1 and V is TRBV28, with D tentatively TRBD1 (5 bases). CDR1 MDHEN and CDR2 SYDVKM come from the germline V gene. This CDR3 comprises 14 residues. Trimming cost V 6 bases and J 8 bases, with 17 bases left between them. The CDR3 DNA sequence: TGTGCCAGCAGAACGGAAACAGGTATTCATGAGCAGTTCTTC. Its protein product is CASRTETGIHEQFF.

As concerns this clone: An end of the junction differs from the germline gene, which may be a read error. This chain connects TRBV5-1 to TRBJ2-1, with D perhaps matching TRBD1 (6 bases). This CDR3 comprises 14 residues. CDR1 is SGHRS and CDR2 is YFSETQ in the germline V gene. The CDR3 region is CASSSQGSSNEQFF. The CDR3, as DNA: TGCGCCAGCAGCTCGCAGGGGTCCTCCAATGAGCAGTTCTTC.

The chain combines TRBV10-3 with TRBJ2-5, with 8 bases that match TRBD2. The CDR3 consists of 15 residues. The V segment lost 4 bases and the J segment 1 base; nucleotides outside the gene matches: 5. Germline values: CDR1 ENHRY, CDR2 SYGVKD. As DNA, the CDR3 is TGTGCCATCAGTGGAGCGGGGGATCTCCAAGAGACCCAGTACTTC. Translated: CAISGAGDLQETQYF.

The chain links TRBV9 to TRBJ2-4, with D uncertain. Germline V lookup: CDR1 SGDLS, CDR2 YYNGEE. This CDR3 contains 14 residues. Trimming took 5 bases from V and 8 from J, leaving 17 bases between them. In DNA, the CDR3 is TGTGCCAGCAGTTACCAGGACCGTGCGGACATTCAGTACTTC. Its translation: CASSYQDRADIQYF.

The chain recombines TRBV27 with TRBJ1-2, with 8 bases fitting TRBD1. V lost 8 bases, J lost 8 bases, and 16 bases stayed unmatched. Germline V lookup: CDR1 MNHEY, CDR2 SMNVEV (reference sequence). The CDR3 contains 15 residues. The CDR3 coding sequence is TGTGCCAGCGGCTTGGGACCACACCCAGGGGGCGGCTACACCTTC. This translates into CASGLGPHPGGGYTF.

V and J are TRBV7-2 and TRBJ1-1; D may be TRBD1 (6 bases). Germline lookup yields CDR1 SGHTA and CDR2 FQGNSA. This CDR3 spans 13 amino acids. V was pared by 5 bases and J by 3 bases, with 10 bases between. The CDR3 region is CASSRNRDTEAFF. The DNA for the CDR3 is TGTGCCAGCAGCAGAAACAGGGACACTGAAGCTTTCTTT.